This section outlines one T cell receptor beta chain sequence together with its context. The data belong to a study of control samples from healthy donors and cancer patients. Profiled with immunoSEQ multiplex PCR; TCRdb holds only in-frame clones, not every one. The sample records 120,000 or so clones, 87% being singletons. The receptor's source is a man in his 60s in good health. Sequencing was done on a sample of blood.

This chain's CDR3 is CASSTGLTTNEKLFF. CDR3 nucleotide sequence: TGTGCCAGTAGCACGGGACTTACAACTAATGAAAAACTGTTTTTT. The chain couples TRBV19 to TRBJ1-4; the D gene is possibly TRBD1 (5 bases). Between the trimmed V and J ends, which lost 6 bases and 0 bases, there was a span of 11 bases. The V gene's germline CDR1 is LNHDA and CDR2 SQIVND (reference sequence). The CDR3 sequence is 15 residues long. The whole variable domain, filled in from reference TRBV19 and TRBJ1-4, reads DGGITQSPKYLFRKEGQNVTLSCEQNLNHDAMYWYRQDPGQGLRLIYYSQIVNDFQKGDIAEGYSVSREKKESFPLTVTSAQKNPTAFYLCASSTGLTTNEKLFFGSGTQLSVL.